Listed below are T cell receptor beta chains from one sample, sequenced in a study of blood T cell repertoires in COVID-19. Sequencing was performed with immunoSEQ multiplex PCR; in TCRdb, only in-frame clones are kept and a portion is missing. Of around 310,000 clones in the sample, 80% to 90% are singletons; the top ten hold 5% to 6%. The source material was PBMCs or T cells enriched from blood (not recorded which). These receptors originate from a man under 40 who had recovered from COVID-19. Each CDR3 is given with its conserved first and last residue. A D gene is named only where the DNA matches it firmly. Only part of the rows carry a size: once, few, many, or a class if the clone is expanded.

CDR3 length	clone size	V gene	J gene	D gene	CDR3 protein	CDR3 DNA
15	-	TRBV19	TRBJ1-2	TRBD1	CASRRGDRANYGYTF	TGTGCCAGTAGACGCGGGGACAGGGCTAACTATGGCTACACCTTC
16	once	TRBV7-8	TRBJ2-7	TRBD1	CASSLASVTGGYEQYF	TGTGCCAGCAGCTTAGCGTCTGTAACAGGGGGCTACGAGCAGTACTTC
13	-	TRBV12-5	TRBJ1-2	TRBD1	CASVAGGNYGYTF	TGTGCTAGTGTTGCAGGGGGGAACTATGGCTACACCTTC
18	once	TRBV5-5	TRBJ2-5	TRBD2	CASSTSGGLILGQETQYF	TGTGCCAGCAGCACTAGCGGGGGGCTGATTCTGGGTCAAGAGACCCAGTACTTC
11	-	TRBV25-1	TRBJ1-1	-	CASRTGSEAFF	TGTGCCAGCAGGACAGGTTCTGAAGCTTTCTTT
13	-	TRBV24-1	TRBJ1-2	-	CATAEVGGDGYTF	TGTGCCACCGCTGAGGTAGGGGGTGATGGCTACACCTTC
14	-	TRBV28	TRBJ1-5	-	CASSPPDSNQPQHF	TGTGCCAGCAGTCCTCCGGACAGTAATCAGCCCCAGCATTTT
16	once	TRBV6-2/TRBV6-3	TRBJ1-5	-	CASSPQPHYSNQPQHF	TGTGCCAGCAGCCCTCAGCCCCACTATAGCAATCAGCCCCAGCATTTT
13	-	TRBV14	TRBJ2-1	-	CASSLRGVYEQFF	TGTGCCAGCAGCCTCAGGGGGGTTTATGAGCAGTTCTTC
16	-	TRBV5-8	TRBJ2-7	-	CASSLFSGAFHYEQYF	TGTGCCAGCAGCTTGTTTTCAGGGGCTTTTCACTACGAGCAGTACTTC
13	few	TRBV3-1/TRBV3-2	TRBJ1-5	-	CASSQVGGQPQHF	TGTGCCAGCAGCCAAGTCGGGGGTCAGCCCCAGCATTTT
15	-	TRBV2	TRBJ2-1	-	CASSEDRTSYNEQFF	TGTGCCAGCAGTGAAGACAGAACAAGCTACAATGAGCAGTTCTTC
15	-	TRBV4-1	TRBJ2-5	-	CASSQGRKGEETQYF	TGCGCCAGCAGCCAAGGTCGAAAGGGAGAAGAGACCCAGTACTTC
15	-	TRBV14	TRBJ2-7	TRBD2	CASSQLSGGAYEQYF	TGTGCCAGCAGCCAATTAAGCGGGGGGGCCTACGAGCAGTACTTC
15	-	TRBV18	TRBJ1-5	-	CASSPPGQGSQPQHF	TGTGCCAGCTCACCACCTGGGCAGGGAAGTCAGCCCCAGCATTTT
15	-	TRBV19	TRBJ1-6	-	CASSITLGGDSPLHF	TGTGCCAGTAGTATCACCTTAGGGGGGGATTCACCCCTCCACTTT
16	once	TRBV24-1	TRBJ2-1	-	CATSDQTSYSYNEQFF	TGTGCCACCAGTGACCAAACATCTTACTCCTACAATGAGCAGTTCTTC
15	-	TRBV2	TRBJ1-1	-	CASKRSGAPNTEAFF	TGTGCCAGCAAAAGGTCAGGGGCTCCGAACACTGAAGCTTTCTTT
14	once	TRBV2	TRBJ1-5	-	CARWGQTNNQPQHF	TGTGCCAGGTGGGGACAAACTAATAATCAGCCCCAGCATTTT
15	-	TRBV18	TRBJ1-2	-	CASSPLAETNYGYTF	TGTGCCAGCTCACCATTGGCAGAAACTAACTATGGCTACACCTTC
14	-	TRBV5-6	TRBJ2-5	-	CASSLVGPQETQYF	TGTGCCAGCAGCTTGGTTGGTCCCCAGGAGACCCAGTACTTC
13	-	TRBV19	TRBJ2-4	TRBD1	CASKGTASNIQYF	TGTGCCAGTAAAGGGACAGCCTCGAACATTCAGTACTTC
14	once	TRBV7-8	TRBJ1-1	-	CASSLDRANTEAFF	TGTGCCAGCAGCTTAGACAGGGCCAACACTGAAGCTTTCTTT
14	-	TRBV2	TRBJ2-5	-	CASSEVTAQETQYF	TGTGCCAGCAGTGAGGTCACAGCCCAAGAGACCCAGTACTTC
15	-	TRBV7-2	TRBJ2-7	-	CASSLITGYSYEQYF	TGTGCCAGCAGCTTAATAACAGGGTACTCCTACGAGCAGTACTTC
16	-	TRBV7-2	TRBJ1-5	-	CASSPRTSGGNQPQHF	TGTGCCAGCAGCCCCCGGACATCTGGGGGCAATCAGCCCCAGCATTTT
16	-	TRBV27	TRBJ2-5	TRBD2	CASSPKRGGHQETQYF	TGTGCCAGCAGTCCCAAGCGGGGGGGCCACCAAGAGACCCAGTACTTC
15	-	TRBV24-1	TRBJ2-3	-	CATRPDNSGADTQYF	TGTGCCACCAGGCCGGACAACTCGGGGGCAGATACGCAGTATTTT
15	-	TRBV6-5	TRBJ1-2	-	CASSWQGDGNYGYTF	TGTGCCAGCAGTTGGCAGGGCGATGGAAACTATGGCTACACCTTC
15	-	TRBV30	TRBJ1-6	-	CAWSPKDSYNSPLHF	TGTGCCTGGTCGCCAAAAGACAGCTATAATTCACCCCTCCACTTT